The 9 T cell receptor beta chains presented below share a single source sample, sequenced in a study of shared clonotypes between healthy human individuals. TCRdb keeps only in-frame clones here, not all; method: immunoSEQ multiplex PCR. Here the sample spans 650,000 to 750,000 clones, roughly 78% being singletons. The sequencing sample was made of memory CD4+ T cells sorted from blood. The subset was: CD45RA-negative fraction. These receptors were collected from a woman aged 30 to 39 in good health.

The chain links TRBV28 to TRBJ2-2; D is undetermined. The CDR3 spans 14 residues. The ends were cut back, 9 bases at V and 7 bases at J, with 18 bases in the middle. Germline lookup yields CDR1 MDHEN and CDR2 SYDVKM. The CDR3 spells CASTVEWAGGELFF. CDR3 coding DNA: TGTGCCAGTACAGTTGAGTGGGCTGGCGGGGAGCTGTTTTTT.

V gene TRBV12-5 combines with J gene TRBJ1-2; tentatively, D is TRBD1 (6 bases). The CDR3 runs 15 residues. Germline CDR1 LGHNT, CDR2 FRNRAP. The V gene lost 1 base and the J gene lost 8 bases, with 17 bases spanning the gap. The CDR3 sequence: CASGLGRGQKGGYTF. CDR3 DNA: TGTGCTAGTGGTTTGGGCCGAGGACAGAAGGGCGGCTACACCTTC.

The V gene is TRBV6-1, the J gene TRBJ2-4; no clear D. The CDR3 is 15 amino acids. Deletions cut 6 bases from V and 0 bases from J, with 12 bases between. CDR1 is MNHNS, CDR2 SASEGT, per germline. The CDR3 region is CASSLTYLAKNIQYF. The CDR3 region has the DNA TGTGCCAGCAGCCTCACTTATTTAGCCAAAAACATTCAGTACTTC.

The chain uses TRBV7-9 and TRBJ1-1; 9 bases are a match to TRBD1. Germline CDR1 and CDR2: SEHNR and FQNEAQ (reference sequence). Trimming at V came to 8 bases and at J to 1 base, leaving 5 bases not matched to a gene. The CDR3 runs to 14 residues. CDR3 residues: CASGTGTKNTEAFF. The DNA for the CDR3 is TGTGCCAGCGGGACAGGGACTAAGAACACTGAAGCTTTCTTT.

CDR3 nucleotides: TGTGCCACCAGCAGAGATCCAGGGGGCGGAAACACCATATATTTT. It codes for CATSRDPGGGNTIYF. The chain couples TRBV15 to TRBJ1-3; 8 nucleotides line up with TRBD1. CDR3 length: 15 amino acids. The germline V gene encodes CDR1 LNHNV and CDR2 YYDKDF (reference sequence). The V segment lost 0 bases and the J segment 4 bases; nucleotides outside the gene matches: 2.

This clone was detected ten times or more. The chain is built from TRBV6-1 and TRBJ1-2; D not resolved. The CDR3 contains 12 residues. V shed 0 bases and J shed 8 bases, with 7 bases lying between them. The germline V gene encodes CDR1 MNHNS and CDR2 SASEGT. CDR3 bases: TGTGCCAGCAGTGAAGCGCTTAACGGCTACACCTTC. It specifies CASSEALNGYTF.

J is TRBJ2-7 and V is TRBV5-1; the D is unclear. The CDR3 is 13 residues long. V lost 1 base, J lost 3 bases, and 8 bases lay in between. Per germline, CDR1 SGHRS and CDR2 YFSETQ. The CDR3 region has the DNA TGCGCCAGCAGCTTGCAAGCCGACTACGAGCAGTACTTC. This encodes CASSLQADYEQYF. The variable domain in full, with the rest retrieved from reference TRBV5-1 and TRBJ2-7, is KAGVTQTPRYLIKTRGQQVTLSCSPISGHRSVSWYQQTPGQGLQFLFEYFSETQRNKGNFPGRFSGRQFSNSRSEMNVSTLELGDSALYLCASSLQADYEQYFGPGTRLTVT.

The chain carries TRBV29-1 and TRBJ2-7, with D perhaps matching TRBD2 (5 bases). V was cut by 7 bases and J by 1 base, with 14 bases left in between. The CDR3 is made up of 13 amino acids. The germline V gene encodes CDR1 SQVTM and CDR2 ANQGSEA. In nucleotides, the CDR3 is TGCAGCGCCGGGAATCGGTTTTCCTACGAGCAGTACTTC. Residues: CSAGNRFSYEQYF.

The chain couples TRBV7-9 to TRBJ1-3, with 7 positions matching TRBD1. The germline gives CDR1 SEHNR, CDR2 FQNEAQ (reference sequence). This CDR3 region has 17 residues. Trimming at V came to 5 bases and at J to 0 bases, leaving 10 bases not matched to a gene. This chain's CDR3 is CASSPAGTVPSGNTIYF. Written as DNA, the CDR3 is TGTGCCAGCAGCCCAGCCGGGACAGTCCCCTCTGGAAACACCATATATTTT.